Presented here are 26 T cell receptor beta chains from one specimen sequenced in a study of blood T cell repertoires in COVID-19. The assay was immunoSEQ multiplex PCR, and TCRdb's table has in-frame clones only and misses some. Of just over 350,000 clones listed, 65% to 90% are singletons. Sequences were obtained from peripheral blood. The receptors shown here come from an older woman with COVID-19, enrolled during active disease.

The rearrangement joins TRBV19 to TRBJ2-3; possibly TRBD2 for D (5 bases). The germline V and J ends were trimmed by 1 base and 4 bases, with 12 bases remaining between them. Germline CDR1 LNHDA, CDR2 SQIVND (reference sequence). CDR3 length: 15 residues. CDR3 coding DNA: TGTGCCAGTAGTATAGTTCCCAGCGGCGCAGATACGCAGTATTTT. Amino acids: CASSIVPSGADTQYF.

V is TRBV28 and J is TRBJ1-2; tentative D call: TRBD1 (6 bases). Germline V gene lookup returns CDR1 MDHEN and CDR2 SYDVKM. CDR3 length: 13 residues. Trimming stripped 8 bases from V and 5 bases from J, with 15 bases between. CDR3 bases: TGTGCCAGCGCTGGGGGGGCCAGGTATGGCTACACCTTC. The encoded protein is CASAGGARYGYTF.

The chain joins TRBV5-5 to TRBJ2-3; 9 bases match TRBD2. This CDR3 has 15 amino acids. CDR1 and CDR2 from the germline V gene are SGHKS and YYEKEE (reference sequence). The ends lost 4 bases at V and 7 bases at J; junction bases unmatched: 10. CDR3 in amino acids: CASSPQLAGENTQYF. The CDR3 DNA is TGTGCCAGCAGCCCCCAACTAGCGGGTGAGAATACGCAGTATTTT.

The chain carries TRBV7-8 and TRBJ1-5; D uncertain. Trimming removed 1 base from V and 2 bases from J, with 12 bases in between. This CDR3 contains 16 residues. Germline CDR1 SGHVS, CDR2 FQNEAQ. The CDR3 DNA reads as TGTGCCAGCAGCTTAGAGAGGGCAAGGGGCAATCAGCCCCAGCATTTT. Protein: CASSLERARGNQPQHF.

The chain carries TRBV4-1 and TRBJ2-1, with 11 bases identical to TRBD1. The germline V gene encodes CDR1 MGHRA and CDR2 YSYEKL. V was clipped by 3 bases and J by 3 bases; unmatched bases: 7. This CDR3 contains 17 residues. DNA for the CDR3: TGCGCCAGCAGCCAGAACAGAGGGACAGGGGGCTACAATGAGCAGTTCTTC. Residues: CASSQNRGTGGYNEQFF.

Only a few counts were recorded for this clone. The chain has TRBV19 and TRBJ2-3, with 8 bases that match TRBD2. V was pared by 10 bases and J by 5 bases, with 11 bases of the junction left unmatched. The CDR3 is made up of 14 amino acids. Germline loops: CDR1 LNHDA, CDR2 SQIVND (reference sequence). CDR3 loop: CATRLVAGIDTQYF. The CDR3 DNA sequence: TGTGCCACCCGGCTGGTAGCGGGGATAGATACGCAGTATTTT. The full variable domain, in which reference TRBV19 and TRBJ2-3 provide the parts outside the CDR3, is DGGITQSPKYLFRKEGQNVTLSCEQNLNHDAMYWYRQDPGQGLRLIYYSQIVNDFQKGDIAEGYSVSREKKESFPLTVTSAQKNPTAFYLCATRLVAGIDTQYFGPGTRLTVL.

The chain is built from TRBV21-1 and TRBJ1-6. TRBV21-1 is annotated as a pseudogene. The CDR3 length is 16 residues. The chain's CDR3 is CASSEADQFYNSPLHF. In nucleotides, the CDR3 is TGTGCCAGCAGTGAGGCAGACCAGTTTTATAATTCACCCCTCCACTTT.

The CDR3 nucleotides are TGTGCCAGCAGGCCTACAGGGAACGGAGAGACCCAGTACTTC. Translated, it gives CASRPTGNGETQYF. V is TRBV2 and J is TRBJ2-5, with D perhaps TRBD1 (6 bases). The V gene lost 6 bases and the J gene lost 4 bases, with 15 bases spanning the gap. CDR1 and CDR2 (germline): SNHLY, FYNNEI. CDR3 size: 14 residues.

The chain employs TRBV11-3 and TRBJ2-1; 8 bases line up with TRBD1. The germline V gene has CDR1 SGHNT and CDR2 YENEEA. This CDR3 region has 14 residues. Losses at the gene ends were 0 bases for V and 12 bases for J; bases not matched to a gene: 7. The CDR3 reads CASSLESGGMWQFF. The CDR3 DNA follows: TGTGCCAGCAGCTTAGAGTCAGGGGGCATGTGGCAGTTCTTC.

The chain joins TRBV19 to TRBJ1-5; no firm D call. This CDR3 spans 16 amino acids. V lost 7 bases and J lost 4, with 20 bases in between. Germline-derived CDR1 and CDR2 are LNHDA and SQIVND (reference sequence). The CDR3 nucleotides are TGTGCCAGTACCCCAAGGCGGCCGGCGGGGAATCAGCCCCAGCATTTT. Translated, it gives CASTPRRPAGNQPQHF.

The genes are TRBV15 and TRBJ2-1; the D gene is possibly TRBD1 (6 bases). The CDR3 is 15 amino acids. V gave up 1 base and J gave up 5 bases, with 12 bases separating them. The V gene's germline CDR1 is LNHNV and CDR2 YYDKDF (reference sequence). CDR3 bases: TGTGCCACCAGCAGAGTCTTGGGGGCGAACAATGAGCAGTTCTTC. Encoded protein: CATSRVLGANNEQFF.

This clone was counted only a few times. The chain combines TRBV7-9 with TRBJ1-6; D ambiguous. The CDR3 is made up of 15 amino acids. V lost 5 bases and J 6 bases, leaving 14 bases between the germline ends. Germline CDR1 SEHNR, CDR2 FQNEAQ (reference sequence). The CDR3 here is CASSHRAATNSPLHF. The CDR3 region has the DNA TGTGCCAGCAGCCATCGAGCGGCTACTAATTCACCCCTCCACTTT.

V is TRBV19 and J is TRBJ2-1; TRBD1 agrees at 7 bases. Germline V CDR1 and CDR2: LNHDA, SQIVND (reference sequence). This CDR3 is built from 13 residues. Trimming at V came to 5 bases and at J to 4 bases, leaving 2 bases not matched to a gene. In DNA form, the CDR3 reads TGTGCCAGTAGTTCGGACAGGTACAATGAGCAGTTCTTC. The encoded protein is CASSSDRYNEQFF.

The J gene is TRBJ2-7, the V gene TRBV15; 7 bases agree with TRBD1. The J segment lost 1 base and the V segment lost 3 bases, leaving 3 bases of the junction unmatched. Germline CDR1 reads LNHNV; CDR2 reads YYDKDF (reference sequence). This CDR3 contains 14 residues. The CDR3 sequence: CATSSGTASYEQYF. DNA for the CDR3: TGTGCCACCAGCAGCGGGACAGCGTCCTACGAGCAGTACTTC.

CDR3 DNA: TGTGCCAGCAGCTTGGCTAGCGGGCAGTCCTACGAGCAGTACTTC. Encoded protein: CASSLASGQSYEQYF. The V call is TRBV7-9, the J call TRBJ2-7; 8 bases match TRBD2. The CDR3 sequence is 15 residues long. Germline lookup yields CDR1 SEHNR and CDR2 FQNEAQ (reference sequence). The V segment lost 3 bases and the J segment 1 base; nucleotides outside the gene matches: 5. The full variable domain, in which reference TRBV7-9 and TRBJ2-7 provide the parts outside the CDR3, is DTGVSQNPRHKITKRGQNVTFRCDPISEHNRLYWYRQTLGQGPEFLTYFQNEAQLEKSRLLSDRFSAERPKGSFSTLEIQRTEQGDSAMYLCASSLASGQSYEQYFGPGTRLTVT.

This CDR3 reads CASSYRLNTEAFF. Written as DNA, the CDR3 is TGTGCCAGCAGTTACAGACTGAACACTGAAGCTTTCTTT. The rearrangement uses TRBV6-4 and TRBJ1-1, with D hard to call. Germline V gene sequence: CDR1 MRHNA, CDR2 SNTAGT. V was shortened by 5 bases and J by 0 bases, with 7 bases between the two germline ends. This CDR3 is built from 13 residues.

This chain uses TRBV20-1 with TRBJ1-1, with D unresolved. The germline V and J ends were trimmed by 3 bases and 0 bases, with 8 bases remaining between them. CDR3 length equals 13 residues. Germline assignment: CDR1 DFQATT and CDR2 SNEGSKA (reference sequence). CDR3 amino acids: CSASGQMNTEAFF. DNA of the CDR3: TGCAGTGCTAGTGGGCAAATGAACACTGAAGCTTTCTTT.

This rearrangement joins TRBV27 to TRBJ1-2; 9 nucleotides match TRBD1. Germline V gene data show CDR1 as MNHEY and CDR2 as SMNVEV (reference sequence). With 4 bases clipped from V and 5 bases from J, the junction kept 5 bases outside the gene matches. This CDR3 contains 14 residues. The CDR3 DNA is TGTGCCAGCAGTTCCCAGGGACAGGGATATGGCTACACCTTC. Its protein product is CASSSQGQGYGYTF.

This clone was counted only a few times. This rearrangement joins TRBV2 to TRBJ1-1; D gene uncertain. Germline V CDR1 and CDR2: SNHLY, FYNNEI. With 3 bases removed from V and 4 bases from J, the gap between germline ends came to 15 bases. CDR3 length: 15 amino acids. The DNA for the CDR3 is TGTGCCAGCAGTGAGAACGCCGATCGGGGCACTGAAGCTTTCTTT. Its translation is CASSENADRGTEAFF.

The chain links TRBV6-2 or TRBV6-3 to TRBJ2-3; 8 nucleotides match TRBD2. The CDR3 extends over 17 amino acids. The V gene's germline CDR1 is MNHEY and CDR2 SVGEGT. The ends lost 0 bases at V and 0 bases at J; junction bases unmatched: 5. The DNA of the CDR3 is TGTGCCAGCAGTTACTCGACGTCTAGCGGGAGCACAGATACGCAGTATTTT. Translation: CASSYSTSSGSTDTQYF.

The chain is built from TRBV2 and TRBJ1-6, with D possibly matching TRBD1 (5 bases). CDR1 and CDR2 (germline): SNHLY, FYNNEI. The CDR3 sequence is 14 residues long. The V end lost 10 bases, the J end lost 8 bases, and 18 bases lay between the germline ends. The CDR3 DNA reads TGTGCCAACCGGGGGGTATTGAGGCATTCACCCCTCCACTTT. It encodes CANRGVLRHSPLHF.

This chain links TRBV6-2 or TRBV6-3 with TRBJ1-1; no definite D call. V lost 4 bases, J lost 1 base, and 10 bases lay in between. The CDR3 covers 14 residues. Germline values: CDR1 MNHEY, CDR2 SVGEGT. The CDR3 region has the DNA TGTGCCAGCAGTTTAACCCGCGGGAACACTGAAGCTTTCTTT. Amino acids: CASSLTRGNTEAFF.

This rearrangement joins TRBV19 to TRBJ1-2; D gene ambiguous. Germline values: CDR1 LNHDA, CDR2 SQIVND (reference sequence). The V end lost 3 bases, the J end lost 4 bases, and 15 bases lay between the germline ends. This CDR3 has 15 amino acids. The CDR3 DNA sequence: TGTGCCAGTAGTATGATTCGGAGTCAGCTCTATGGCTACACCTTC. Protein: CASSMIRSQLYGYTF.

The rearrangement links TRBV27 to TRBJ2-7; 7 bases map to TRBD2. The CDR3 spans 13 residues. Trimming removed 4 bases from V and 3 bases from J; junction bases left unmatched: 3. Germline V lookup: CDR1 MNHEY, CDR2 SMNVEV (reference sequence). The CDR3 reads CASSSTSDYEQYF. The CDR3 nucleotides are TGTGCCAGCAGTTCAACTAGCGACTACGAGCAGTACTTC.

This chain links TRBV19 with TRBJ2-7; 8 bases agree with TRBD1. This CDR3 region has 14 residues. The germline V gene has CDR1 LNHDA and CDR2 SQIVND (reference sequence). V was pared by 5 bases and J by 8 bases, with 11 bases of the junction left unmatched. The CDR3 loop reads CASSAKGQGIKQYF. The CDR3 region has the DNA TGTGCCAGTAGTGCGAAAGGACAGGGAATTAAGCAGTACTTC. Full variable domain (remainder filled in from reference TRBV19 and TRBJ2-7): DGGITQSPKYLFRKEGQNVTLSCEQNLNHDAMYWYRQDPGQGLRLIYYSQIVNDFQKGDIAEGYSVSREKKESFPLTVTSAQKNPTAFYLCASSAKGQGIKQYFGPGTRLTVT.

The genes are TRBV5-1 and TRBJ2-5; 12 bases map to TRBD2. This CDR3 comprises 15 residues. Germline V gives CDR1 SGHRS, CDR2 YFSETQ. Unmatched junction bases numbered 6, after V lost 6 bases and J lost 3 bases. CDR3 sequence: CASKIRTSGEETQYF. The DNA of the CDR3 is TGCGCCAGCAAGATTCGGACTAGCGGGGAAGAGACCCAGTACTTC.